The 26 T cell receptor beta chains below were found in one sample sequenced in a study of regulatory T cells in long-lasting Graves disease. HTBI primers from iRepertoire and Arm-PCR of CDR3 regions yielded the TCR beta libraries. From the multiplex PCR reads, TCRdb called clonotypes with MiXCR, one entry per CDR3 protein. The sample yields approximately 540,000 distinct CDR3 sequences, around 12% seen once. Time point denoted: newly diagnosed GD, antithyroid drugs for less than 3 months. Construction of the TCR library relied on RNA isolated from PBMCs. Another study also made use of these data, one on T cells in Graves' hyperthyroidism and ophthalmopathy.

Sequenced here: peripheral blood mononuclear cells (PBMCs), sampled at new diagnosis, from a patient treated with antithyroid drugs. All receptors derive from a woman aged 25 to 39 with Graves disease.

This clonotype was counted many times. This chain joins TRBV7-2 and TRBJ1-4; unclear D gene. The CDR3 spans 14 residues. Looked up from germline, CDR1 is SGHTA and CDR2 is FQGNSA. With 2 bases removed from V and 5 bases from J, the gap between germline ends came to 9 bases. The CDR3 bases are TGTGCCAGCAGCTTAAGTGGGCGGAATGAAAAACTGTTTTTT. Its translation: CASSLSGRNEKLFF.

The sample holds a few counts of this clonotype. The chain combines TRBV7-2 with TRBJ1-2; the D gene is possibly TRBD1 (5 bases). V shed 2 bases and J shed 4 bases, with 14 bases lying between them. The germline V gene encodes CDR1 SGHTA and CDR2 FQGNSA. This CDR3 has 15 residues. The DNA for the CDR3 is TGTGCCAGCAGCTTACCCAAGGGACCACCCTATGGCTACACCTTC. This sequence encodes CASSLPKGPPYGYTF. Full variable domain (remainder filled in from reference TRBV7-2 and TRBJ1-2): GAGVSQSPSNKVTEKGKDVELRCDPISGHTALYWYRQSLGQGLEFLIYFQGNSAPDKSGLPSDRFSAERTGGSVSTLTIQRTQQEDSAVYLCASSLPKGPPYGYTFGSGTRLTVV.

The gene calls are TRBV7-9 and TRBJ2-1; D gene ambiguous. Deletions cut 0 bases from V and 12 bases from J, with 18 bases between. This CDR3 contains 15 residues. Germline CDR1 is SEHNR and CDR2 is FQNEAQ (reference sequence). CDR3 nucleotides: TGTGCCAGCAGCTTAGCCAGAAGGGTCAAGGATGGGCAGTTCTTC. Translation gives CASSLARRVKDGQFF.

About this clonotype: This may be a read error: a much more frequent sequence differs by one nucleotide. In DNA form, the CDR3 reads TGTGCCAGCAGTATGGGGACAGCCACGTATAGCAATCGGCCCCAGCATTTT. It specifies CASSMGTATYSNRPQHF. This sequence joins TRBV6-1 and TRBJ1-5, with 7 positions matching TRBD1. Germline loops: CDR1 MNHNS, CDR2 SASEGT. This CDR3 is 17 amino acids long.

The chain joins TRBV20-1 to TRBJ2-3; D call uncertain. Trimming shortened V by 1 base and J by 2 bases, and 4 bases separated the two germline ends. There are 12 residues in the CDR3. Germline V gene lookup returns CDR1 DFQATT and CDR2 SNEGSKA (reference sequence). The CDR3 nucleotides read TGCAGTGCTAGAGTTGACACAGATACGCAGTATTTT. Residues: CSARVDTDTQYF.

This rearrangement joins TRBV19 to TRBJ1-5; perhaps TRBD1 as D (6 bases). V was clipped by 0 bases and J by 6 bases, with 12 bases between them. Germline CDR1 and CDR2: LNHDA and SQIVND (reference sequence). The CDR3 extends over 15 amino acids. In nucleotides, the CDR3 is TGTGCCAGTAGTATAGAGGGGGGCCGGGGTCAGCCCCAGCATTTT. Translating gives CASSIEGGRGQPQHF.

This clonotype was counted many times. V usage is TRBV30 and J usage is TRBJ2-1; no clear D gene. CDR1 and CDR2 (germline): GTSNPN, SVGIG (reference sequence). This CDR3 spans 11 amino acids. The ends were cut back, 4 bases at V and 9 bases at J, with 10 bases in the middle. As DNA, the CDR3 is TGTGCCTGGACCTTCATGGGTGAGCAGTTCTTC. This sequence encodes CAWTFMGEQFF.

This clonotype turned up a few times. This chain links TRBV3-1 with TRBJ1-4; D remains ambiguous. Germline CDR1 reads LGHDT; CDR2 reads YNNKEL (reference sequence). The CDR3 is 16 residues long. Trimming removed 4 bases at V and 10 bases at J, with 22 bases between. This chain's CDR3 is CASSPERVFVRGKLFF. The CDR3 coding sequence is TGTGCCAGCAGCCCAGAGAGGGTTTTCGTTCGTGGAAAACTGTTTTTT.

V usage is TRBV30 and J usage is TRBJ1-4, with a tentative D call TRBD1 (6 bases). In germline, CDR1 is GTSNPN, CDR2 SVGIG (reference sequence). The CDR3 is 14 residues long. Trimming took 2 bases from V and 4 from J, leaving 11 bases between them. The CDR3 nucleotides read TGTGCCTGGAGTACGACAGGCGATAATGAAAAACTGTTTTTT. Residues: CAWSTTGDNEKLFF. Using reference TRBV30 and TRBJ1-4 for the parts outside the CDR3, the full variable domain is SQTIHQWPATLVQPVGSPLSLECTVEGTSNPNLYWYRQAAGRGLQLLFYSVGIGQISSEVPQNLSASRPQDRQFILSSKKLLLSDSGFYLCAWSTTGDNEKLFFGSGTQLSVL.

V gene TRBV19 combines with J gene TRBJ1-5, with a weak D call TRBD1 (5 bases). The CDR3 length is 13 residues. V lost 6 bases and J 5 bases, leaving 11 bases between the germline ends. Germline CDR1 and CDR2: LNHDA and SQIVND (reference sequence). The CDR3 here is CASRDPGHQPQHF. DNA for the CDR3: TGTGCCAGTAGAGACCCAGGGCATCAGCCCCAGCATTTT.

This clonotype was seen ten or more times. The chain has TRBV29-1 and TRBJ2-7; D unclear. CDR3 length: 13 residues. Trimming pared 0 bases from V and 3 bases from J, leaving 9 bases between. Germline CDR1 reads SQVTM; CDR2 reads ANQGSEA. CDR3 in DNA: TGCAGCGTTGAAGATCGGCAGGACTACGAGCAGTACTTC. It is translated as CSVEDRQDYEQYF.

Ten or more counts support this clonotype. The rearrangement uses TRBV7-9 and TRBJ1-5, with 7 nucleotides matching TRBD1. Germline values: CDR1 SEHNR, CDR2 FQNEAQ (reference sequence). With 1 base clipped from V and 2 bases from J, the junction kept 5 bases outside the gene matches. The CDR3 is 16 amino acids. Written as DNA, the CDR3 is TGTGCCAGCAGCTTAGATGCGGGGACAGGCAATCAGCCCCAGCATTTT. Its protein is CASSLDAGTGNQPQHF.

This clonotype has a handful of counts. The chain has TRBV13 and TRBJ1-3, with TRBD1 matching 9 bases. Germline V gene lookup returns CDR1 PRHDT and CDR2 FYEKMQ (reference sequence). After removal of 3 bases from V and 4 bases from J, the junction contained 1 base not matched to a gene. This CDR3 spans 14 amino acids. CDR3 nucleotide sequence: TGTGCCAGCAGCTTCGGACAGGGGGGAAACACCATATATTTT. Its translation is CASSFGQGGNTIYF. The complete variable domain, with remaining parts taken from reference TRBV13 and TRBJ1-3, reads AAGVIQSPRHLIKEKRETATLKCYPIPRHDTVYWYQQGPGQDPQFLISFYEKMQSDKGSIPDRFSAQQFSDYHSELNMSSLELGDSALYFCASSFGQGGNTIYFGEGSWLTVV.

This rearrangement joins TRBV3-1 to TRBJ2-3; D is unclear. From germline, CDR1 is LGHDT and CDR2 YNNKEL (reference sequence). The V and J ends lost 0 bases and 2 bases respectively, with 9 bases between them. This CDR3 is 15 amino acids long. The DNA of the CDR3 is TGTGCCAGCAGCCAAGAAGACTTTTCCACAGATACGCAGTATTTT. Translating gives CASSQEDFSTDTQYF.

This sequence joins TRBV7-9 and TRBJ1-2, with D uncertain. With 5 bases removed from V and 4 bases from J, the gap between germline ends came to 11 bases. This CDR3 has 13 amino acids. Per the germline V gene, CDR1 is SEHNR and CDR2 is FQNEAQ (reference sequence). CDR3: CASSDTSGYGYTF. In nucleotides, the CDR3 is TGTGCCAGCAGCGACACCAGCGGCTATGGCTACACCTTC.

V is TRBV6-1 and J is TRBJ1-5; D is perhaps TRBD1 (6 bases). CDR1 is MNHNS and CDR2 is SASEGT in the germline V gene. The CDR3 loop spans 14 amino acids. Trimming removed 7 bases at V and 6 bases at J, with 16 bases between. The CDR3 is CASNAGGSAQPQHF. CDR3 sequence (DNA): TGTGCCAGCAACGCGGGGGGCTCAGCTCAGCCCCAGCATTTT.

In its sample, this clonotype was seen many times. The chain combines TRBV19 with TRBJ2-1; a possible D gene is TRBD2 (6 bases). CDR1 is LNHDA, CDR2 SQIVND, per germline (reference sequence). The CDR3 contains 15 residues. V was cut by 3 bases and J by 2 bases, with 11 bases left in between. In nucleotides, the CDR3 is TGTGCCAGTAGTATTGCCGGGAGAGCCTACAATGAGCAGTTCTTC. It yields the protein CASSIAGRAYNEQFF.

The rearrangement links TRBV27 to TRBJ2-3; either TRBD1 or TRBD2 may fit D (5 bases each). The CDR3 totals 18 residues. V lost 4 bases to trimming and J lost 6 bases, with 26 bases between them. Germline-derived CDR1 and CDR2 are MNHEY and SMNVEV (reference sequence). Here the CDR3 reads CASSSLRRSRPGSDTQYF. Here the CDR3 DNA reads TGTGCCAGCAGTTCCCTCAGGAGGAGCAGGCCAGGGTCCGATACGCAGTATTTT.

The V gene is TRBV4-1, the J gene TRBJ2-1; D remains unclear. With 0 bases removed from V and 6 bases from J, the gap between germline ends came to 18 bases. Germline CDR1 is MGHRA and CDR2 is YSYEKL. This CDR3 is built from 17 residues. CDR3: CASSQDPDPSGINEQFF. The DNA of the CDR3 is TGCGCCAGCAGCCAAGATCCGGACCCCTCAGGAATCAATGAGCAGTTCTTC.

This clonotype was picked up many times. The V and J genes are TRBV11-2 and TRBJ2-3; D is unclear. Germline V CDR1 and CDR2: SGHAT, FQNNGV. This CDR3 is built from 11 residues. V lost 5 bases, J lost 5 bases, and 5 bases lay in between. CDR3 in DNA: TGTGCCAGCAGCCCCGGAGATACGCAGTATTTT. This sequence encodes CASSPGDTQYF.

This clonotype appeared a few times. The chain links TRBV6-1 to TRBJ1-5; D is unresolved. Germline CDR1 is MNHNS and CDR2 is SASEGT. The V end was cut by 10 bases, the J end by 0 bases, with 16 bases between. The CDR3 has 15 residues. The CDR3 DNA reads as TGTGCCACCAGACGGGAGGGTAATAGCAATCAGCCCCAGCATTTT. Amino acids: CATRREGNSNQPQHF.

This clonotype was detected ten times or more. The rearrangement links TRBV10-3 to TRBJ2-1, with D possibly called TRBD1 or TRBD2 (5 bases each). V was cut by 2 bases and J by 8 bases, with 19 bases left in between. CDR3 length equals 16 residues. Germline V CDR1 and CDR2: ENHRY, SYGVKD. CDR3 nucleotide sequence: TGTGCCATCAGTGAGGCCCCCTTGACGGTGGGGGATGAGCAGTTCTTC. Translating gives CAISEAPLTVGDEQFF.

This clonotype was seen repeatedly, ten times or more. In nucleotides, the CDR3 is TGTGCCAGCAGCCTCCAGGGTAAACCCCTCCACTTT. Translating gives CASSLQGKPLHF. The V call is TRBV16, the J call TRBJ1-6; D perhaps matches TRBD1 (5 bases). V dropped 4 bases and J dropped 12 bases, with 10 bases sitting between them. The germline V gene encodes CDR1 KGHSY and CDR2 FQNENV. CDR3 length equals 12 residues.

This clonotype appeared many times. The V and J genes are TRBV13 and TRBJ2-1; 7 bases fit TRBD1. Germline trimming cut 5 bases from V and 4 bases from J; bases unmatched to any gene: 5. The V gene's germline CDR1 is PRHDT and CDR2 FYEKMQ (reference sequence). The CDR3 spans 14 residues. CDR3 DNA: TGTGCCAGCAGCCTCAGACAGGGTTACAATGAGCAGTTCTTC. It translates to CASSLRQGYNEQFF.

This clonotype was counted a few times. The chain couples TRBV7-2 to TRBJ2-1, with D hard to call. The germline CDR1 and CDR2 sequences are SGHTA and FQGNSA. The germline V and J ends were trimmed by 1 base and 8 bases, with 12 bases remaining between them. The CDR3 has 14 residues. The CDR3 sequence: CASSLGMNEDEQFF. The CDR3, as DNA: TGTGCCAGCAGCTTAGGCATGAACGAGGATGAGCAGTTCTTC. Based on the CDR3 plus reference TRBV7-2 and TRBJ2-1, the full variable domain is GAGVSQSPSNKVTEKGKDVELRCDPISGHTALYWYRQSLGQGLEFLIYFQGNSAPDKSGLPSDRFSAERTGGSVSTLTIQRTQQEDSAVYLCASSLGMNEDEQFFGPGTRLTVL.

In this sample, this clonotype turned up many times. The rearrangement uses TRBV29-1 and TRBJ2-1; 8 bases agree with TRBD1. This CDR3 has 14 amino acids. Germline loops: CDR1 SQVTM, CDR2 ANQGSEA. The V gene end was trimmed by 1 base and the J gene end by 1 base; junction bases not matched to a gene: 0. The CDR3 nucleotides are TGCAGCGTTGAAGGACAGGGGTCCTACAATGAGCAGTTCTTC. This codes for CSVEGQGSYNEQFF.